The 14 T cell receptor beta chains below were found in one sample sequenced in a study of OX40 agonist ivuxolimab in advanced cancers. The data were produced by immunoSEQ multiplex PCR, yet TCRdb's version contains in-frame clones alone and is incomplete. This sample has some 67,000 clones, with around 89% found just once. Sequencing used CD4+ or CD8+ T cells sorted from blood, obtained in a trial of the OX40 agonist ivuxolimab. The receptor source for this set is an adult with an advanced solid tumor such as melanoma, head and neck, liver or kidney cancer.

V and J are TRBV19 and TRBJ1-2; 11 bases line up with TRBD1. The germline V gene has CDR1 LNHDA and CDR2 SQIVND (reference sequence). The CDR3 is 15 amino acids. J gave up 8 bases and V 2 bases, and 7 bases lay outside the gene matches. Here the CDR3 DNA reads TGTGCCAGTAGTATAATCGGACAGGGGGCGTTAGGCTACACCTTC. It specifies CASSIIGQGALGYTF.

The chain links TRBV7-9 to TRBJ2-1; D gene unclear. CDR1 is SEHNR and CDR2 is FQNEAQ in the germline V gene (reference sequence). Trimming pared 3 bases from V and 8 bases from J, leaving 5 bases between. This CDR3 is 11 amino acids long. The CDR3 protein is CASSFADEQFF. The CDR3, as DNA: TGTGCCAGCAGCTTTGCAGATGAGCAGTTCTTC.

V and J are TRBV6-1 and TRBJ1-2; 7 nucleotides match TRBD1. This CDR3 has 15 amino acids. V lost 2 bases and J lost 6; bases outside the gene matches: 9. Germline V lookup: CDR1 MNHNS, CDR2 SASEGT. The CDR3 sequence is CASSENRDSSNGYTF. CDR3 nucleotides: TGTGCCAGCAGTGAAAACCGGGACAGTTCAAATGGCTACACCTTC.

This clone was found a few times. The CDR3 bases are TGTGCCAGCAGCACCGGGACAGGGTATGGCTACACCTTC. Amino acid sequence: CASSTGTGYGYTF. The chain recombines TRBV7-2 with TRBJ1-2, with 9 bases matching TRBD1. The CDR3 sequence is 13 residues long. The V gene's germline CDR1 is SGHTA and CDR2 FQGNSA. V lost 5 bases and J lost 5; bases outside the gene matches: 3.

This clone was detected once. The DNA of the CDR3 is TGTGCCAGCAGTCGGGACCGATTATATGGCTACACCTTC. This translates into CASSRDRLYGYTF. The chain carries TRBV2 and TRBJ1-2; TRBD1 is a possible D gene (5 bases). Germline V gives CDR1 SNHLY, CDR2 FYNNEI. Trimming shortened V by 5 bases and J by 5 bases, and 12 bases separated the two germline ends. The CDR3 contains 13 residues.

V is TRBV5-4 and J is TRBJ2-7, with D perhaps matching TRBD1 (5 bases). The V gene lost 0 bases and the J gene lost 6 bases, with 13 bases spanning the gap. Germline V lookup: CDR1 SGHNT, CDR2 YYREEE (reference sequence). CDR3 length: 14 amino acids. The CDR3 protein is CASSLGQGQVEQYF. CDR3 nucleotide sequence: TGTGCCAGCAGCTTGGGGCAGGGTCAGGTCGAGCAGTACTTC.

V and J are TRBV5-1 and TRBJ1-4; 9 bases match TRBD1. Germline V CDR1 and CDR2: SGHRS, YFSETQ. Losses at the gene ends were 4 bases for V and 8 bases for J; bases not matched to a gene: 9. The CDR3 has 15 amino acids. The CDR3 sequence: CASSPVGTGLEKLFF. In DNA form, the CDR3 reads TGCGCCAGCAGCCCGGTGGGGACAGGGCTCGAAAAACTGTTTTTT.

For the CDR3, the DNA is TGTGCCAGCAGTTTACTTGGGCAGGGGGCGGCCGGGGAGCTGTTTTTT. Translated: CASSLLGQGAAGELFF. The chain carries TRBV27 and TRBJ2-2, with TRBD1 matching over 8 bases. The CDR3 is 16 amino acids. In germline, CDR1 is MNHEY, CDR2 SMNVEV (reference sequence). With V trimmed by 2 bases and J by 6 bases, 8 bases remained unmatched.

V is TRBV28 and J is TRBJ1-2; tentatively, D is TRBD1 (5 bases). In germline, CDR1 is MDHEN, CDR2 SYDVKM. Trimming took off 5 bases at V and 5 bases at J, with 18 bases between the two ends. The CDR3 has 15 residues. CDR3 sequence: CASSGFGTQAYGYTF. DNA for the CDR3: TGTGCCAGCAGTGGTTTTGGGACCCAGGCTTATGGCTACACCTTC.

V usage is TRBV10-3 and J usage is TRBJ1-1, with 7 positions matching TRBD1. From germline, CDR1 is ENHRY and CDR2 SYGVKD. The CDR3 is 16 residues long. J was trimmed by 0 bases and V by 5 bases; bases with no gene match: 9. In nucleotides, the CDR3 is TGTGCCATCAGTTCCCAGGGGGTCCTCATGAACACTGAAGCTTTCTTT. As protein: CAISSQGVLMNTEAFF.

The V call is TRBV19, the J call TRBJ2-1; no clear D gene. The CDR3 covers 12 residues. The V end was cut by 3 bases, the J end by 7 bases, with 7 bases between. Germline V gives CDR1 LNHDA, CDR2 SQIVND (reference sequence). In nucleotides, the CDR3 is TGTGCCAGTAGTATTTTAAAAAATGAGCAGTTCTTC. It specifies CASSILKNEQFF.

The rearrangement joins TRBV5-3 to TRBJ1-2; a possible D gene is TRBD1 (6 bases). TRBV5-3 is given ORF status, its function remaining uncertain. V was cut by 4 bases and J by 8 bases, with 15 bases left in between. This CDR3 has 13 residues. The CDR3: CARSHWGPKGYTF. Here the CDR3 DNA reads TGTGCCAGAAGCCATTGGGGGCCTAAGGGCTACACCTTC.

The J gene is TRBJ2-3, the V gene TRBV5-5; the match to TRBD1 covers 10 bases. V was pared by 2 bases and J by 2 bases, with 5 bases of the junction left unmatched. The germline V gene encodes CDR1 SGHKS and CDR2 YYEKEE (reference sequence). The CDR3 is made up of 16 amino acids. The CDR3 reads CASSFQTGGVTDTQYF. In nucleotides, the CDR3 is TGTGCCAGCAGCTTCCAGACAGGGGGCGTCACAGATACGCAGTATTTT.

This chain connects TRBV18 to TRBJ2-3, with unresolved D. The germline gives CDR1 KGHSH, CDR2 LQKENI. V was pared by 3 bases and J by 4 bases, with 8 bases between. This CDR3 has 13 residues. In DNA, the CDR3 is TGTGCCAGCTCACCCCCTATTCCAGATACGCAGTATTTT. Protein product: CASSPPIPDTQYF.